Each of the 6 T cell receptor beta chains below was sequenced from the same sample in a study of blood T cells in healthy people across ages. The authors ran a second PCR of 7 to 11 cycles using a sample-barcoded 5' primer and a J-beta primer mix. TCRdb independently ran MiXCR on the 5' RACE reads; one entry per CDR3 protein. This table holds roughly 800,000 distinct CDR3 sequences, 25% to 30% found once. These sequences were also reported in another study, on T cells of mothers and their children.

Sequencing was done on a sample of blood. These receptors all come from a boy between 10 and 17 years old in good health.

Here the CDR3 reads CASSASGPNTGELFF. The CDR3 DNA sequence: TGTGCCAGCAGCGCCTCGGGCCCCAACACCGGGGAGCTGTTTTTT. The rearrangement links TRBV7-9 to TRBJ2-2; D is unresolved. Germline assignment: CDR1 SEHNR and CDR2 FQNEAQ (reference sequence). The V and J ends lost 5 bases and 2 bases respectively, with 12 bases between them. CDR3 length equals 15 residues.

CDR3 nucleotides: TGTGCCTGGAATAAGCCACTTAACTATGGCTACACCTTC. Translation gives CAWNKPLNYGYTF. The J gene is TRBJ1-2, the V gene TRBV30, with D unresolved. V lost 4 bases to trimming and J lost 1 base, with 10 bases between them. Germline V lookup: CDR1 GTSNPN, CDR2 SVGIG (reference sequence). The CDR3 spans 13 residues.

This clonotype was recorded a few times. The rearrangement links TRBV20-1 to TRBJ2-1; TRBD2 is a possible D gene (7 bases). Trimming cost V 5 bases and J 10 bases, with 21 bases left between them. Germline V CDR1 and CDR2: DFQATT, SNEGSKA (reference sequence). CDR3 length equals 14 residues. The CDR3 reads CSAPDSRGLNEQFF. The CDR3 DNA reads TGCAGTGCTCCCGATTCGCGGGGGCTTAACGAGCAGTTCTTC.

In its sample, this clonotype was seen a few times. This rearrangement joins TRBV6-5 to TRBJ2-4, with 9 bases lining up with TRBD1. The CDR3 runs to 14 residues. J was trimmed by 6 bases and V by 5 bases; bases with no gene match: 5. Germline assignment: CDR1 MNHEY and CDR2 SVGAGI. CDR3: CASSKTGGLNIQYF. The CDR3 DNA follows: TGTGCCAGCAGTAAGACAGGGGGGCTAAACATTCAGTACTTC.

The CDR3 DNA reads TGTGCCAGCAGGACTAGCGGGGGGAGCGATACGCAGTATTTT. It encodes CASRTSGGSDTQYF. The V and J genes are TRBV2 and TRBJ2-3, with 13 bases identical to TRBD2. CDR3 length: 14 amino acids. CDR1 and CDR2 from the germline V gene are SNHLY and FYNNEI. After removal of 6 bases from V and 6 bases from J, the junction contained 3 bases not matched to a gene. The variable domain in full, completed from reference TRBV2 and TRBJ2-3, reads EPEVTQTPSHQVTQMGQEVILRCVPISNHLYFYWYRQILGQKVEFLVSFYNNEISEKSEIFDDQFSVERPDGSNFTLKIRSTKLEDSAMYFCASRTSGGSDTQYFGPGTRLTVL.

Only a few counts were recorded for this clonotype. The chain carries TRBV6-1 and TRBJ2-6; 9 nucleotides match TRBD1. After removal of 2 bases from V and 3 bases from J, the junction contained 5 bases not matched to a gene. CDR3 length equals 17 residues. Germline V gives CDR1 MNHNS, CDR2 SASEGT. DNA for the CDR3: TGTGCCAGCAGTGAATTACAGGGGGCCATTGGGGCCAACGTCCTGACTTTC. Translation: CASSELQGAIGANVLTF.